These T cell receptor beta chains were read from a single sample in a study of metastatic and nonmetastatic thyroid tumors. From the PCR reads, TCRdb re-called clones with MiXCR. The table has 35,000 to 50,000 clones, 9% to 14% seen once. Sequencing was done on a sample of blood. These receptors were collected from a male donor with papillary thyroid cancer or a benign thyroid nodule (not recorded which). Some clones in this sample may be carry-over from other donors' samples. CDR3s include the opening cysteine and the closing phenylalanine or tryptophan.

v_call	cdr3_aa
TRBV6-1	CASMSFNEDTQYF
TRBV6-2/TRBV6-3	CASSYRQANPYEQYF
TRBV2	CASSRDLQSYEQYF
TRBV24-1	CATAGRGTDGSTDTQYF
TRBV6-1	CASRRAELFTDTQYF
TRBV6-1	CASSEPHSNYGYTF
TRBV7-2	CASSLTTTGFIWDEQFF
TRBV20-1	CSAAQFSIAKNIQYF
TRBV30	CAWSSPPGGRAGADTQYF
TRBV27	CASSSTSGTLGACGYTF
TRBV5-1	CASSLSPAGASEQFF
TRBV29-1	CSVNTLAGGGETQYF
TRBV6-1	CASSATGHKRERHTGELFF
TRBV2	CASSGQGNEQFF
TRBV7-7	CASSLAGGSATSTDTQYF
TRBV7-9	CASSREQNTEAFF
TRBV24-1	CATSDFRIPGQGANTGELFF
TRBV28	CASSFSCEQYF
TRBV25-1	CASSEFPSGKVGEQFF
TRBV10-2	CASSESTRGRERQSF
TRBV28	CASSLPGTRSNEQFF
TRBV28	CASSEIGFPTDTQYF
TRBV28	CASSSTIVTDTQYF
TRBV6-1	CASSQIALNSGNTIYF
TRBV5-4	CASSLEGTDTQYF
TRBV19	CASSNSGSGYNEQFF
TRBV20-1	CSAREENQAGELFF
TRBV6-1	CASSASSGYEQYF
TRBV28	CASRSPWGDPAYEQYF
TRBV4-2	CASSQPGTTEQFF
TRBV6-2/TRBV6-3	CASNRGTTGELFF
TRBV12-3/TRBV12-4	CASSLGPPTF
TRBV12-3/TRBV12-4	CASSRHRVGAVF
TRBV20-1	CSAGQGPSSYNSPLHF
TRBV20-1	CSAGATSGSHTDTQYF
TRBV20-1	CSARSGRAHNEQFF
TRBV9	CASSVAGLMTAGNTIYF
TRBV4-3	CASSQVTRPSTEAFF
TRBV5-4	CASSAAGTWRTDTQYF
TRBV7-2	CASSLALGGETQYF
TRBV10-3	CAIMPGLAGGKFSSTDTQYF
TRBV9	CASSVAVHPYNEQFF
TRBV2	CASRAWDSHNEQFF
TRBV4-1	CASSQETGQGAGVTGELFF
TRBV27	CASKLAADYEQYF
TRBV28	CASSSPSSYNEQFF
TRBV3-1	CASSQEGSGRLSYEQYF
TRBV18	CASSPSPGEKLFF
TRBV18	CASSPTSGRTDTQYF
TRBV11-2	CASSLEGASNNNEQFF
TRBV27	CASRAWGGGANVLTF
TRBV20-1	CSAPGADILFDSYEQYF
TRBV10-3	CAIRGLADNEQFF